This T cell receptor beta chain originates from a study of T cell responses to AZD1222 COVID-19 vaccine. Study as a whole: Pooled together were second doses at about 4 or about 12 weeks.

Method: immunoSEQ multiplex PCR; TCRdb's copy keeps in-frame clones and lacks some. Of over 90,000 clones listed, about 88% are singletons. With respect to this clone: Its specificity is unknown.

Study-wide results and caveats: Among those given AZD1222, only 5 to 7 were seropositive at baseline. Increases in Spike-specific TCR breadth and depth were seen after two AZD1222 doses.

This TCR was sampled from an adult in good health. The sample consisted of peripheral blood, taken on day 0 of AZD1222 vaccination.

CDR3 region: CASSPGTVAGYTF. The CDR3, as DNA: TGCGCCAGCAGCCCCGGGACAGTGGCTGGCTACACCTTC. This chain joins TRBV5-1 and TRBJ1-2; 7 bases agree with TRBD1. V shed 4 bases and J 7 bases; nucleotides not matched to a gene: 7. CDR3 length equals 13 residues. CDR1 SGHRS and CDR2 YFSETQ come from the germline V gene.